A single sample is the source of the 28 T cell receptor beta chains below, sequenced in a study of CD8 T cells in ankylosing spondylitis. Whole-study results and caveats: One TCR beta motif, made up of roughly 8 highly homologous variants, appeared characteristic of ankylosing spondylitis blood.

TCRdb redid the calling of the 5' RACE reads with MiXCR, one entry per CDR3 protein. The sample lists some 700,000 distinct CDR3 sequences, over 15% occurring once. Their target antigens are unknown. The specimen was blood, either unsorted or a sorted T cell fraction (not recorded which). Receptor source: a male donor with ankylosing spondylitis.

The rearrangement links TRBV5-6 to TRBJ1-1, with D perhaps matching TRBD1 (5 bases). The length of the CDR3 is 17 residues. From germline, CDR1 is SGHDT and CDR2 YYEEEE. Trimming removed 0 bases from V and 1 base from J, with 16 bases in between. The CDR3: CASSLGPRVGGNTEAFF. CDR3 DNA sequence: TGTGCCAGCAGCTTGGGGCCAAGGGTTGGGGGGAACACTGAAGCTTTCTTT.

This clonotype was seen a few times. This chain links TRBV12-3 or TRBV12-4 with TRBJ2-2, with D unresolved. V was cut by 3 bases and J by 5 bases, with 13 bases left in between. The length of the CDR3 is 15 residues. This chain's CDR3 is CASSFFWIRTGELFF. CDR3 nucleotide sequence: TGTGCCAGCAGTTTCTTCTGGATCCGTACCGGGGAGCTGTTTTTT.

This clonotype was seen a few times. CDR3 protein: CASTPGIAVTEAFF. The CDR3 DNA sequence: TGTGCCAGCACCCCAGGGATAGCGGTCACTGAAGCTTTCTTT. The rearrangement links TRBV12-3 or TRBV12-4 to TRBJ1-1; TRBD1 is a possible D gene (5 bases). The V gene lost 7 bases and the J gene lost 4 bases, with 16 bases spanning the gap. The CDR3 runs to 14 residues.

A single count supports this clonotype. The genes are TRBV20-1 and TRBJ2-1; D call uncertain. Germline values: CDR1 DFQATT, CDR2 SNEGSKA (reference sequence). The CDR3 spans 14 residues. Trimming pared 4 bases from V and 0 bases from J, leaving 10 bases between. The DNA of the CDR3 is TGCAGTGCTATCTGGGGTGTCTCCTACAATGAGCAGTTCTTC. The encoded protein is CSAIWGVSYNEQFF.

This clonotype has a handful of counts. The rearrangement joins TRBV4-1 to TRBJ1-3, with D unclear. This CDR3 region has 16 residues. Germline V gene data show CDR1 as MGHRA and CDR2 as YSYEKL. Trimming pared 3 bases from V and 0 bases from J, leaving 12 bases between. Here the CDR3 DNA reads TGCGCCAGCAGCCACCCTCTGGGGAGCTCTGGAAACACCATATATTTT. The encoded protein is CASSHPLGSSGNTIYF.

In its sample, this clonotype was seen a few times. V gene TRBV6-5 combines with J gene TRBJ1-2, with D perhaps TRBD1 (5 bases). CDR1 is MNHEY and CDR2 is SVGAGI in the germline V gene. V was clipped by 3 bases and J by 6 bases, with 17 bases between them. The CDR3 is 15 residues long. DNA of the CDR3: TGTGCCAGCAGTTATATTGTAGGGGCTGGGGATGGCTACACCTTC. Translation gives CASSYIVGAGDGYTF.

The chain has TRBV2 and TRBJ2-3; perhaps D is TRBD1 or TRBD2 (5 bases each). CDR1 is SNHLY and CDR2 is FYNNEI in the germline V gene. The CDR3 covers 14 residues. Trimming pared 7 bases from V and 3 bases from J, leaving 14 bases between. The CDR3 DNA reads as TGTGCCAGCATTGGGGGAGTGAGTACAGATACGCAGTATTTT. Protein sequence: CASIGGVSTDTQYF.

The chain joins TRBV5-1 to TRBJ2-5, with D maybe TRBD1 (5 bases). The germline V gene has CDR1 SGHRS and CDR2 YFSETQ. The V end was cut by 0 bases, the J end by 3 bases, with 9 bases between. The CDR3 spans 14 residues. CDR3 protein: CASSLDTTEETQYF. The CDR3 DNA sequence: TGCGCCAGCAGCTTGGATACGACAGAAGAGACCCAGTACTTC.

The chain uses TRBV24-1 and TRBJ2-1; 7 bases match TRBD1. This CDR3 region has 14 residues. The trim removed 9 bases at V and 2 bases at J, leaving 6 bases unmatched. The germline CDR1 and CDR2 sequences are KGHDR and SFDVKD. The CDR3 is CATSRDSAYNEQFF. The CDR3 DNA reads TGTGCCACCTCCCGGGACAGTGCCTACAATGAGCAGTTCTTC.

This clonotype was picked up a small number of times. V is TRBV20-1 and J is TRBJ2-7; 9 bases align to TRBD2. CDR1 DFQATT and CDR2 SNEGSKA come from the germline V gene (reference sequence). This CDR3 is 17 amino acids long. Germline trimming cut 0 bases from V and 7 bases from J; bases unmatched to any gene: 16. CDR3 nucleotide sequence: TGCAGTGCTAGAGATCGGCTCGAGCGGGAGGTTTCATGGGAGCAGTACTTC. Encoded protein: CSARDRLEREVSWEQYF.

A few counts support this clonotype. This chain connects TRBV5-6 to TRBJ1-2; no clear D. Germline V CDR1 and CDR2: SGHDT, YYEEEE. The CDR3 covers 12 residues. V dropped 4 bases and J dropped 4 bases, with 8 bases sitting between them. This CDR3 is CASSISTYGYTF. The CDR3 DNA is TGTGCCAGCAGCATCAGTACCTATGGCTACACCTTC.

This clonotype has a handful of counts. The V call is TRBV25-1, the J call TRBJ2-3; either TRBD1 or TRBD2 may fit D (5 bases each). This CDR3 region has 17 residues. Germline V gives CDR1 MGHDK, CDR2 SYGVNS. Between the trimmed V and J ends, which lost 2 bases and 2 bases, there was a span of 17 bases. The DNA of the CDR3 is TGTGCCAGCAGTGAAGAAAGACCCGGGACCCTCACAGATACGCAGTATTTT. Residues: CASSEERPGTLTDTQYF.

The chain combines TRBV27 with TRBJ2-2; D not certain. Trimming removed 2 bases from V and 5 bases from J, with 21 bases in between. Germline V lookup: CDR1 MNHEY, CDR2 SMNVEV (reference sequence). This CDR3 has 18 amino acids. Here the CDR3 reads CASSLEGSARMGTGELFF. CDR3 nucleotides: TGTGCCAGCAGTTTAGAAGGTAGTGCCCGTATGGGAACCGGGGAGCTGTTTTTT.

The V call is TRBV12-3 or TRBV12-4, the J call TRBJ2-7, with no clear D. The CDR3 consists of 13 residues. The V end was cut by 7 bases, the J end by 4 bases, with 14 bases between. The CDR3 DNA reads as TGTGCCAGCACTTCAGCGATCCTTTACGAGCAGTACTTC. Its translation is CASTSAILYEQYF.

This clonotype was seen a handful of times. The chain uses TRBV7-8 and TRBJ2-7; no reliable D call. V was pared by 3 bases and J by 0 bases, with 12 bases between. The V gene's germline CDR1 is SGHVS and CDR2 FQNEAQ. This CDR3 has 15 amino acids. CDR3 nucleotides: TGTGCCAGCAGCTTGGAGAACCCAAGCTCCTACGAGCAGTACTTC. This codes for CASSLENPSSYEQYF.

This sequence joins TRBV7-3 and TRBJ2-3; TRBD1 might be the D (5 bases). V gave up 2 bases and J gave up 1 base, with 13 bases separating them. This CDR3 is 16 amino acids long. Per the germline V gene, CDR1 is SGHTA and CDR2 is FQGTGA. CDR3: CASSLGRWGGTDTQYF. DNA of the CDR3: TGTGCCAGCAGCTTAGGGCGGTGGGGCGGCACAGATACGCAGTATTTT.

In its sample, this clonotype was seen a few times. V and J are TRBV29-1 and TRBJ2-1; D unresolved. The CDR3 extends over 11 amino acids. The germline V gene encodes CDR1 SQVTM and CDR2 ANQGSEA. Trimming pared 8 bases from V and 9 bases from J, leaving 14 bases between. The CDR3 loop is CSTLDPREQFF. In DNA, the CDR3 is TGCAGCACTCTCGACCCTCGTGAGCAGTTCTTC.

This clonotype was recorded a few times. The CDR3, as DNA: TGCGCCAGCAGCCAAGATCCTAGCGGGAGTATATCGAATGAGCAGTTCTTC. It codes for CASSQDPSGSISNEQFF. The chain combines TRBV4-3 with TRBJ2-1; TRBD2 matches at 10 bases. J was trimmed by 7 bases and V by 0 bases; bases with no gene match: 9. CDR3 length equals 17 residues. Germline V gene lookup returns CDR1 LGHNA and CDR2 YSLEER.

The chain joins TRBV5-1 to TRBJ2-2; D gene unclear. Per the germline V gene, CDR1 is SGHRS and CDR2 is YFSETQ. The length of the CDR3 is 14 residues. The V and J ends lost 0 bases and 7 bases respectively, with 10 bases between them. CDR3 sequence (DNA): TGCGCCAGCAGCTTGGTTGATACCGGCGGGGAGCTGTTTTTT. Encoded protein: CASSLVDTGGELFF. The variable domain in full, with the rest retrieved from reference TRBV5-1 and TRBJ2-2, is KAGVTQTPRYLIKTRGQQVTLSCSPISGHRSVSWYQQTPGQGLQFLFEYFSETQRNKGNFPGRFSGRQFSNSRSEMNVSTLELGDSALYLCASSLVDTGGELFFGEGSRLTVL.

The V call is TRBV12-3 or TRBV12-4, the J call TRBJ2-1, with D perhaps matching TRBD2 (6 bases). With 0 bases removed from V and 0 bases from J, the gap between germline ends came to 9 bases. The CDR3 loop spans 16 amino acids. In DNA, the CDR3 is TGTGCCAGCAGTTTAGCGGGGAGGTTCTCCTACAATGAGCAGTTCTTC. As protein: CASSLAGRFSYNEQFF.

The chain uses TRBV2 and TRBJ2-3; D remains unclear. The V and J ends lost 2 bases and 1 base respectively, with 13 bases between them. Looked up from germline, CDR1 is SNHLY and CDR2 is FYNNEI. The CDR3 loop spans 16 amino acids. CDR3 sequence: CASSESAAAGTDTQYF. DNA for the CDR3: TGTGCCAGCAGTGAATCGGCGGCAGCCGGCACAGATACGCAGTATTTT. Full variable domain (remainder filled in from reference TRBV2 and TRBJ2-3): EPEVTQTPSHQVTQMGQEVILRCVPISNHLYFYWYRQILGQKVEFLVSFYNNEISEKSEIFDDQFSVERPDGSNFTLKIRSTKLEDSAMYFCASSESAAAGTDTQYFGPGTRLTVL.

This clonotype was picked up many times. The V call is TRBV4-1, the J call TRBJ2-1, with 9 bases that match TRBD2. J gave up 2 bases and V 1 base, and 9 bases lay outside the gene matches. The CDR3 spans 18 residues. The germline V gene encodes CDR1 MGHRA and CDR2 YSYEKL. The CDR3 here is CASSQALGLAITYNEQFF. In DNA form, the CDR3 reads TGCGCCAGCAGCCAAGCCCTCGGACTAGCGATTACCTACAATGAGCAGTTCTTC.

The table lists this clonotype with many counts. A read error is possible here, since a much larger clone lies one base away. V usage is TRBV6-5 and J usage is TRBJ2-1; D remains unclear. V was clipped by 6 bases and J by 2 bases, with 2 bases between them. CDR1 is MNHEY, CDR2 SVGAGI, per germline. The CDR3 runs 11 residues. The CDR3 loop reads CASRTYNEQFF. CDR3 sequence (DNA): TGTGCCAGCAGAACCTACAATGAGCAGTTCTTC.

The chain has TRBV18 and TRBJ1-4; 7 bases fit TRBD1. CDR3 length: 15 amino acids. Germline V gene lookup returns CDR1 KGHSH and CDR2 LQKENI. V was clipped by 5 bases and J by 4 bases; unmatched bases: 7. CDR3 sequence: CASSKTDRNNEKLFF. CDR3 nucleotides: TGTGCCAGCTCAAAGACGGACAGGAATAATGAAAAACTGTTTTTT.

The V and J genes are TRBV6-5 and TRBJ2-7, with 7 nucleotides matching TRBD2. The V gene end was trimmed by 2 bases and the J gene end by 5 bases; junction bases not matched to a gene: 6. CDR3 size: 14 residues. The germline CDR1 and CDR2 sequences are MNHEY and SVGAGI. CDR3 region: CASSYRTSFDEQYF. CDR3 bases: TGTGCCAGCAGTTACCGGACTAGTTTCGACGAGCAGTACTTC.

The sample holds a few counts of this clonotype. The chain combines TRBV5-1 with TRBJ2-7; TRBD2 is a possible D gene (6 bases). V dropped 0 bases and J dropped 7 bases, with 14 bases sitting between them. This CDR3 is 14 amino acids long. Germline-derived CDR1 and CDR2 are SGHRS and YFSETQ. The CDR3 bases are TGCGCCAGCAGCTTGGGCGGGGTAGCTGGTGAGCAGTACTTC. This gives the protein CASSLGGVAGEQYF.

The chain is built from TRBV7-9 and TRBJ2-7, with 7 bases fitting TRBD2. With V trimmed by 8 bases and J by 5 bases, 3 bases remained unmatched. CDR1 and CDR2 (germline): SEHNR, FQNEAQ (reference sequence). The CDR3 is 11 amino acids. DNA for the CDR3: TGTGCCAGCGGGGGGGGTCACGAGCAGTACTTC. Amino acids: CASGGGHEQYF.

V gene TRBV5-8 combines with J gene TRBJ2-1; D gene uncertain. From germline, CDR1 is SGHTS and CDR2 YDEGEE. This CDR3 is 14 amino acids long. With 3 bases removed from V and 1 base from J, the gap between germline ends came to 8 bases. The chain's CDR3 is CASSSEESYNEQFF. The CDR3 DNA follows: TGTGCCAGCAGCTCCGAGGAATCCTACAATGAGCAGTTCTTC.